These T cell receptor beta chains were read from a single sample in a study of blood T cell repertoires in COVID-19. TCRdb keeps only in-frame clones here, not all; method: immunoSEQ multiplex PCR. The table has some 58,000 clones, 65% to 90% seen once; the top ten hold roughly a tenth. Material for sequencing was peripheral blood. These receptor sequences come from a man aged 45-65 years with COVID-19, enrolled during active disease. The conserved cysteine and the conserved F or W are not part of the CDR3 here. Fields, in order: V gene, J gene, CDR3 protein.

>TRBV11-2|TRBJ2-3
ASSRGLARSTDTQY
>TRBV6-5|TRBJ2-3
ASSLGGYTDTQY
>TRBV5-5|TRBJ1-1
ASSIEKTGTRLNTEAF
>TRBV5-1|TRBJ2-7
ASSSQLGDEQY
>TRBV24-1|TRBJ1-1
ATRGAGLKNTEAF
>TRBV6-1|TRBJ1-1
ASSERESREAF
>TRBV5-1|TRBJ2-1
ASRRVAGGNEQF
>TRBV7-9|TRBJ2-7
ASSLALGGNSYEQY
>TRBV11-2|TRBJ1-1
ASSFFWEKNTEAF
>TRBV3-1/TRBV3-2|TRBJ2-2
ASSPPDFPFGELF
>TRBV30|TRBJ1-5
AWSESSNQPQH
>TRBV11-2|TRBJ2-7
ASSYNRGREDEQY
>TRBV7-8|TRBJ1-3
ASSLGGGTDGNTIY
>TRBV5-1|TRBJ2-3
ASSLAGTSVNTQY
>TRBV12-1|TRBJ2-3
ASSHEEGSGPLPDTQY
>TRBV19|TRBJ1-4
ASSNPSGGALEKLF
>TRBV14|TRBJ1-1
ASSHLTGANTEAF
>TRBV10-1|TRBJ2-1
ASSDPRGTSRRDEQF
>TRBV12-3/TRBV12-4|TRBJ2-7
ASSSNRDEQY
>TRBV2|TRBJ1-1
ASRQGGPEAF
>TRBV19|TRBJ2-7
ASSISAGVHDEQY
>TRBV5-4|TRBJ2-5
ASSLAETGSQETQY
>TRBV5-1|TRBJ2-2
ATAPSMGRTAGELF
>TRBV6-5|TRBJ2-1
ASRSGPLSYNEQF
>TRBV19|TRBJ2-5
ASSGSGGVQETQY
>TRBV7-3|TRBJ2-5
ASSLNPGQQETQY
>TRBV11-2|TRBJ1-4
ASGHPPGLVNEKLF
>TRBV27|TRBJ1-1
ASSQTTGGWNTEAF
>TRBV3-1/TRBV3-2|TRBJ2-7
ASSQAGTSGAREQY
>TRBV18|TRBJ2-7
ASSLPGTGGEQY
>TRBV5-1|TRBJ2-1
ASSLPSGIYEQF
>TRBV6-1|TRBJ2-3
ASSESTGNTDTQY
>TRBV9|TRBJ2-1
ASSVTGYNEQF
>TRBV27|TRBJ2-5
ASSRSPLQGYGQETQY
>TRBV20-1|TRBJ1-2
STRLRYGYT
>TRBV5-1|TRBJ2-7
ASSYSGRAGEQY
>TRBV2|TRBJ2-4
ASKSVGGAKNIQY
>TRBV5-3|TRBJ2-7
ARSSRAGTSGYEQY
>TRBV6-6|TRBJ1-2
ASSSTATNYGYT
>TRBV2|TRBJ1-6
ASRSEGLNNSPLH
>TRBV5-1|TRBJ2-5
ASSFEGSGGAETQY
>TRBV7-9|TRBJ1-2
ASSSAGGYT
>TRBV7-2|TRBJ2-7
ASSLDAGGISYEQY
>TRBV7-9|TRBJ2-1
ASSLGLAGVGEQF
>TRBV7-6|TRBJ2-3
ASSSNTGGTDTQY
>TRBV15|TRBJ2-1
ATSRLSPWEQF